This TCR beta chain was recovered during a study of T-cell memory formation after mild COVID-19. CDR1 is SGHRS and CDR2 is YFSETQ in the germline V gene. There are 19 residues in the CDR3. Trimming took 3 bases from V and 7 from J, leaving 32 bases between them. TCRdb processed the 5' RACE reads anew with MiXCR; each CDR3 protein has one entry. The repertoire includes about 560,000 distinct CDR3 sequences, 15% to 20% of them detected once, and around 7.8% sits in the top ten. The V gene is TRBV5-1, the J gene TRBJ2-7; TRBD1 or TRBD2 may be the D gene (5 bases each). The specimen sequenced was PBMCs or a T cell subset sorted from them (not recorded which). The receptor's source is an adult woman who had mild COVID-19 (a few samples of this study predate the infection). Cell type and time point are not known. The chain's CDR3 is CASSSMVSTLEPGPGEQYF. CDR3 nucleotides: TGCGCCAGCAGCTCGATGGTCTCAACCCTAGAACCGGGGCCAGGGGAGCAGTACTTC.